The rows below give T cell receptor beta chains drawn from one sample of a study of Ad26.COV2.S vaccination and SARS-CoV-2 variants. TCRdb's copy holds only in-frame clones and misses some; the assay was immunoSEQ multiplex PCR. The data contain about 680,000 clones, 80% to 90% of them singletons. The sequencing used peripheral blood, collected in a trial of Ad26.COV2.S vaccine versus placebo. These receptors came from a person aged 18-65 years who received the Ad26.COV2.S COVID-19 vaccine or a placebo. Each CDR3 is given with its conserved first and last residue. D genes are given only for firm matches. Not every row has a clone size; where given, it reads once, few, many or a size class.

J gene,clone size,D gene,CDR3 length,V gene,CDR3 DNA,CDR3 protein
TRBJ2-7,.,TRBD1,14,TRBV7-8,TGTGCCAGCAGCTTCGGACAGGAGGTTGCCGAGCAGTACTTC,CASSFGQEVAEQYF
TRBJ1-1,.,.,13,TRBV9,TGTGCCAGCAGCGTGGGGGCGTACACTGAAGCTTTCTTT,CASSVGAYTEAFF
TRBJ1-3,.,.,17,TRBV4-3,TGCGCCAGCAGCCTAACCCCTACGGGGGCGCCTGGAAACACCATATATTTT,CASSLTPTGAPGNTIYF
TRBJ2-7,.,.,18,TRBV4-3,TGCGCCAGCAGCCAAACGGCCGGTAAAGGGGTAAGCTCCTACGAGCAGTACTTC,CASSQTAGKGVSSYEQYF
TRBJ1-4,.,.,11,TRBV2,TGTGCCAGCACTTCCCGTGAAAAACTGTTTTTT,CASTSREKLFF
TRBJ1-2,.,.,13,TRBV29-1,TGCAGCGTTGGAATTGAGGGTTTTAATGGCTACACCTTC,CSVGIEGFNGYTF
TRBJ1-2,.,.,13,TRBV6-5,TGTGCCAGCAGTCCGGCCCTGACGGGGGGCTACACCTTC,CASSPALTGGYTF
TRBJ1-1,few,.,12,TRBV12-3/TRBV12-4,TGTGCCAGCAGTTTAGGGGACACTGAAGCTTTCTTT,CASSLGDTEAFF
TRBJ2-7,.,.,11,TRBV29-1,TGCAGCGTCGGGGAGTCCTACGAGCAGTACTTC,CSVGESYEQYF
TRBJ1-6,.,.,14,TRBV30,TGTGCCTGGAGTGTACGCAGGGACTATTCACCCCTCCACTTT,CAWSVRRDYSPLHF
TRBJ2-2,.,.,14,TRBV3-1/TRBV3-2,TGTGCCAGCAGCCAAGTGCCCCGGTCCGGGGAGCTGTTTTTT,CASSQVPRSGELFF
TRBJ1-4,few,.,16,TRBV5-6,TGTGCCAGCAGCTCCGTCAGTAAGGAACCTTATGAAAAACTGTTTTTT,CASSSVSKEPYEKLFF
TRBJ2-7,.,.,15,TRBV5-4,TGTGCCAGCAGCTTGCCAGGGGCCCTCTCCTACGAGCAGTACTTC,CASSLPGALSYEQYF
TRBJ2-7,once,.,15,TRBV25-1,TGTGCCAGCAGTGAATATGGCGGGGGCGGCTACGAGCAGTACTTC,CASSEYGGGGYEQYF
TRBJ2-2,once,.,16,TRBV5-6,TGTGCCAGCAGCTTGGCTGGAGGGCGAAACACCGGGGAGCTGTTTTTT,CASSLAGGRNTGELFF
TRBJ2-7,.,.,12,TRBV12-3/TRBV12-4,TGTGCCAGCAGCGGGACTTCCTACGAGCAGTACTTC,CASSGTSYEQYF
TRBJ2-7,.,.,14,TRBV5-1,TGCGCCAGCAGCTTGGAGGCAGGGTCCTACGAGCAGTACTTC,CASSLEAGSYEQYF
TRBJ2-7,.,.,15,TRBV11-1,TGTGCCAGCAGCCCCGGGGTAGGGGCCGACTACGAGCAGTACTTC,CASSPGVGADYEQYF
TRBJ1-2,.,TRBD1,14,TRBV6-5,TGTGCCAGCAGTTACTCGGGGACAGGGGCCGGCTACACCTTC,CASSYSGTGAGYTF
TRBJ2-1,many,TRBD2,14,TRBV6-4,TGTGCCAGCAGTGAGGGGACTAGCCACAATGAGCAGTTCTTC,CASSEGTSHNEQFF
TRBJ2-5,.,.,15,TRBV4-1,TGCGCCAGCAGCCAAGAATGGATGGGGGGAGAGACCCAGTACTTC,CASSQEWMGGETQYF
TRBJ2-3,.,.,11,TRBV7-6,TGTGCCAGCAGCTTCGCAGATACGCAGTATTTT,CASSFADTQYF
TRBJ2-3,.,.,15,TRBV7-9,TGTGCCAGCAGCTTAGAAGTCTACCGAGGGGATACGCAGTATTTT,CASSLEVYRGDTQYF
TRBJ2-2,.,.,14,TRBV4-2,TGTGCCAGCAGCCAACCCGGAGGAGGCGGGGAGCTGTTTTTT,CASSQPGGGGELFF
TRBJ2-1,.,.,13,TRBV2,TGTGCCAGCAGTGTATATGCCTACAATGAGCAGTTCTTC,CASSVYAYNEQFF
TRBJ1-3,.,.,14,TRBV7-8,TGTGCCAGCAGCCGTAGCTACTCTGGAAACACCATATATTTT,CASSRSYSGNTIYF
TRBJ2-5,.,.,13,TRBV27,TGTGCCAGCAGGTCCTGGGATCTGGAGACCCAGTACTTC,CASRSWDLETQYF
TRBJ2-2,.,.,15,TRBV5-1,TGCGCCAGCAGCTTACAGGGAGCGGGCCCCGGGGAGCTGTTTTTT,CASSLQGAGPGELFF
TRBJ1-5,.,TRBD1,17,TRBV3-1/TRBV3-2,TGTGCCAGCAGCCAAGGACCGACAGGGGGCAGCAATCAGCCCCAGCATTTT,CASSQGPTGGSNQPQHF
TRBJ1-4,.,.,14,TRBV4-2,TGTGCCAGCAGCCAAGTTCGGCAAAATGAAAAACTGTTTTTT,CASSQVRQNEKLFF
TRBJ2-2,.,TRBD1,15,TRBV7-8,TGTGCCAGCAGCTATGGACAGGCAGGGTATGGGGAGCTGTTTTTT,CASSYGQAGYGELFF
TRBJ2-1,.,.,16,TRBV5-6,TGTGCCAGCAGCTTGAGGAGGGGGCGCACCTACAATGAGCAGTTCTTC,CASSLRRGRTYNEQFF
TRBJ2-2,.,TRBD2,15,TRBV7-6,TGTGCCAGCAGCCCTACCCCGGGGGGGACCGGGGAGCTGTTTTTT,CASSPTPGGTGELFF
TRBJ2-1,few,.,12,TRBV6-5,TGTGCCAGCAGTTTAGATCGGGGTGAGCAGTTCTTC,CASSLDRGEQFF
TRBJ2-3,.,.,16,TRBV7-3,TGTGCCAGCAGCTTAAAGGCGTCGCAGGACACAGATACGCAGTATTTT,CASSLKASQDTDTQYF
TRBJ1-4,.,.,15,TRBV7-9,TGTGCCAGCAGCCCAGGGGCGACAACTAATGAAAAACTGTTTTTT,CASSPGATTNEKLFF
TRBJ2-1,.,.,13,TRBV29-1,TGCAGCGTTGAAGGGGGGGCGCGATGGGAGCAGTTCTTC,CSVEGGARWEQFF
TRBJ2-1,.,.,16,TRBV11-2,TGTGCCAGCAGCTTAGAAAGGGGGTTCTCCTACAATGAGCAGTTCTTC,CASSLERGFSYNEQFF
TRBJ1-4,.,.,14,TRBV10-3,TGTGCCATCAGTGAGTCGTCCCGTAATGAAAAACTGTTTTTT,CAISESSRNEKLFF
TRBJ1-2,.,TRBD1,12,TRBV6-5,TGTGCCAGCAGTTTACAGGGGTATGGCTACACCTTC,CASSLQGYGYTF
TRBJ2-1,.,.,17,TRBV5-6,TGTGCCAGCAGCCCGGTGGGGGGGGACAGGCCCTACAATGAGCAGTTCTTC,CASSPVGGDRPYNEQFF
TRBJ1-1,.,.,11,TRBV5-1,TGCGCCAGCAGCGCCCAGACTGAAGCTTTCTTT,CASSAQTEAFF
TRBJ1-6,.,TRBD1,15,TRBV27,TGTGCCAGCAGTCCGCAGGGGGTCGATAATTCACCCCTCCACTTT,CASSPQGVDNSPLHF
TRBJ1-6,many,TRBD1,16,TRBV6-2/TRBV6-3,TGTGCCAGCAGTCCCCGGCGGACAGGGCACCCTTCACCCCTCCACTTT,CASSPRRTGHPSPLHF